This T cell receptor (beta chain) was retrieved from a study of blood T cell repertoires in COVID-19. Germline V gene sequence: CDR1 SGHRS, CDR2 YFSETQ. The CDR3 runs to 13 residues. V was pared by 6 bases and J by 6 bases, with 12 bases between. Method: immunoSEQ multiplex PCR; TCRdb's copy keeps in-frame clones and lacks some. The sample contains 200,000 to 250,000 clones, less than 85% of which appear only once. Source material: peripheral blood. The chain couples TRBV5-1 to TRBJ2-2; D is perhaps TRBD1 (6 bases). The sequence came from a woman aged 70-85 years with acute or convalescent COVID-19. CDR3 sequence reads: CASINPGAGELFF. CDR3 sequence (DNA): TGCGCCAGCATCAATCCAGGGGCCGGGGAGCTGTTTTTT. The full variable domain, rest sourced from reference TRBV5-1 and TRBJ2-2, is KAGVTQTPRYLIKTRGQQVTLSCSPISGHRSVSWYQQTPGQGLQFLFEYFSETQRNKGNFPGRFSGRQFSNSRSEMNVSTLELGDSALYLCASINPGAGELFFGEGSRLTVL.